The 10 T cell receptor beta chains reported below all come from one sample, sequenced in a study of T cells in Graves' hyperthyroidism and ophthalmopathy. TCR beta CDR3 sequences were amplified from RNA transcripts. The primer set for the first-round RT-PCR of the TCR CDR3 was HTBI. TCRdb re-analysed the multiplex PCR reads in MiXCR, keeping a single row per CDR3 protein. The sample has around 350,000 distinct CDR3 sequences, 13% to 15% seen once. Sequenced: blood. All receptors come from a woman aged 60-75 years with Graves' ophthalmopathy.

The rearrangement links TRBV12-3 or TRBV12-4 to TRBJ1-2; tentatively, D is TRBD1 (5 bases). This CDR3 has 13 amino acids. Trimming removed 5 bases from V and 3 bases from J, with 10 bases in between. CDR3: CASSRDEDYGYTF. The DNA of the CDR3 is TGTGCCAGCAGTCGGGACGAAGACTATGGCTACACCTTC.

This clonotype was recorded a few times. V and J are TRBV4-2 and TRBJ2-1; 10 bases align to TRBD2. V shed 5 bases and J 7 bases; nucleotides not matched to a gene: 14. The CDR3 length is 17 residues. CDR1 and CDR2 from the germline V gene are LGHNA and YNFKEQ. CDR3 nucleotides: TGTGCCAGCAGCTCCCTTCCCCTAGCGGGAGTGATGAATGAGCAGTTCTTC. This codes for CASSSLPLAGVMNEQFF.

This sequence joins TRBV6-1 and TRBJ1-5; 12 bases match TRBD1. The CDR3 totals 15 residues. Looked up from germline, CDR1 is MNHNS and CDR2 is SASEGT. V lost 7 bases and J lost 6; bases outside the gene matches: 7. The CDR3 is CASTPRDRGLQPQHF. CDR3 DNA sequence: TGTGCCAGCACCCCCCGGGACAGGGGGCTTCAGCCCCAGCATTTT.

This clonotype was detected only a few times. The chain joins TRBV18 to TRBJ2-7, with D perhaps matching TRBD1 (5 bases). This CDR3 has 15 amino acids. V dropped 1 base and J dropped 0 bases, with 10 bases sitting between them. Per germline, CDR1 KGHSH and CDR2 LQKENI. The CDR3 sequence is CASSPRPGFSYEQYF. The DNA of the CDR3 is TGTGCCAGCTCACCACGTCCAGGGTTCTCCTACGAGCAGTACTTC.

The CDR3 reads CASSGQFTGAYNSPLHF. In nucleotides, the CDR3 is TGTGCCAGCAGCGGCCAGTTTACGGGGGCGTACAATTCACCCCTCCACTTT. The V gene is TRBV5-6, the J gene TRBJ1-6; a weak D match, TRBD1 (6 bases). The V and J ends lost 4 bases and 7 bases respectively, with 21 bases between them. CDR1 SGHDT and CDR2 YYEEEE come from the germline V gene. This CDR3 has 17 amino acids.

The chain has TRBV7-9 and TRBJ1-5; D is uncertain. This CDR3 has 12 amino acids. V was clipped by 1 base and J by 6 bases, with 4 bases between them. Germline V gives CDR1 SEHNR, CDR2 FQNEAQ (reference sequence). The CDR3 region has the DNA TGTGCCAGCAGCTTAGATGCTCAGCCCCAGCATTTT. Translated: CASSLDAQPQHF.

The chain recombines TRBV27 with TRBJ1-1; weak D call: TRBD1 (5 bases). Trimming removed 5 bases from V and 3 bases from J, with 13 bases in between. The CDR3 extends over 14 amino acids. The germline V gene encodes CDR1 MNHEY and CDR2 SMNVEV (reference sequence). This chain's CDR3 is CASSPLRGYTEAFF. The CDR3 DNA is TGTGCCAGCAGTCCGCTAAGGGGCTACACTGAAGCTTTCTTT.

This clonotype was recorded many times. The CDR3 spells CASTRRLADSSSYNEQFF. CDR3 coding DNA: TGTGCCAGCACGAGGAGACTAGCGGATTCCAGCTCCTACAATGAGCAGTTCTTC. V usage is TRBV2 and J usage is TRBJ2-1; TRBD2 matches 9 bases. The length of the CDR3 is 18 residues. With V trimmed by 7 bases and J by 0 bases, 13 bases remained unmatched. Germline V lookup: CDR1 SNHLY, CDR2 FYNNEI.

This clonotype was picked up many times. This chain links TRBV7-2 with TRBJ2-3; 7 nucleotides align to TRBD1. The CDR3 extends over 15 amino acids. Germline values: CDR1 SGHTA, CDR2 FQGNSA. V was pared by 5 bases and J by 2 bases, with 7 bases of the junction left unmatched. CDR3 nucleotides: TGTGCCAGCAGCCGACAGGGTGGGCTCACAGATACGCAGTATTTT. It yields the protein CASSRQGGLTDTQYF.

At least ten counts were recorded for this clonotype. This chain links TRBV7-2 with TRBJ2-2; maybe TRBD1 (6 bases). The CDR3 sequence is 14 residues long. The V gene's germline CDR1 is SGHTA and CDR2 FQGNSA. Between the trimmed V and J ends, which lost 7 bases and 3 bases, there was a span of 12 bases. CDR3 bases: TGTGCCAGCAACGTCAGGGGTGACACCGGGGAGCTGTTTTTT. Translated, it gives CASNVRGDTGELFF.